This T cell receptor beta chain was obtained from a study of vaccination and CD4 T cells after COVID-19. As for the study in general: Overlapping peptides of the spike proteins of SARS-CoV-2, HCoV-NL63, HCoV-OC43 and HCoV-229E were used for cell stimulation. For control cultures, the treatment was a CEFX pool, an HIV-1 Nef pool, or no peptide.

Treatment noted: roughly 10-day PBMC culture with coronavirus spike peptide pools or control peptides (ViraFEST assay). It was before the COVID-19 pandemic (2011-2018) that the unexposed donor's CD4+ T cells were collected. ViraFEST relied on peptide pools to expand antigen-specific T cells; the TCRs were sequenced afterward. At days 3 and 7, half the medium was exchanged for fresh IL-2 medium. A note on this clonotype: Its target is not known. One end of the junction is discordant with germline, which a read error may explain.

The CDR3 is 22 amino acids. Germline V gene sequence: CDR1 MDHEN, CDR2 SYDVKM. Sequencing of DNA taken from cultured CD4+ T cells relied on the Oncomine TCR Beta short-read assay. Scientists extracted genomic DNA from CD4+ T cells grown in culture. One entry per CDR3 protein results from TCRdb running MiXCR on the PCR reads. The table includes 8,000 to 9,500 distinct CDR3 sequences, approximately 31% detected once. The chain has TRBV28 and TRBJ1-2; 7 nucleotides match TRBD1. The specimen sequenced was CD4+ T cells from blood, cultured in vitro. This sequence originates from a human donor in good health. The CDR3: CASSLGSHMWGQPPTANYGHTF. CDR3 DNA sequence: TGTGCCAGCAGTTTGGGGTCACACATGTGGGGACAGCCTCCCACGGCTAACTATGGCCACACCTTC.